The clone carrying this TCR beta chain was picked up many times. Its antigen remains unknown. The record originates from a study of T-cell reconstitution after alpha-beta-depleted transplantation in children. The study, taken as a whole, reports: Two months or so post-transplant, alpha-beta T cells reportedly derived from several hundred expanded graft clones. T-cell counts and diversity at one year post-transplant came mainly from newly produced T cells.

Preparing the TCRbeta library involved the use of unique molecular identifiers. Each CDR3 protein is one row after TCRdb ran MiXCR on the PCR reads. The repertoire holds about 240,000 distinct CDR3 sequences, with more than 20% as singletons. CDR1 is SQVTM and CDR2 is ANQGSEA in the germline V gene. V lost 6 bases and J 3 bases, leaving 9 bases between the germline ends. The CDR3 runs to 11 residues. V gene TRBV29-1 combines with J gene TRBJ2-7; D gene ambiguous. Sequencing used PBMCs, obtained before TCRalphabeta/CD19-depleted stem cell transplant. The origin of this receptor is a girl aged 2 to 10 with Fanconi anemia, due to receive a stem cell transplant. The CDR3 coding sequence is TGCAGCGTCGCACAGAACTACGAGCAGTACTTC. It codes for CSVAQNYEQYF.